These 32 T cell receptor beta chains originate from one sample sequenced in a study of OX40 agonist ivuxolimab in advanced cancers. TCRdb's copy holds only in-frame clones and misses some; the assay was immunoSEQ multiplex PCR. There are tens of thousands of clones in the sample; about 90% occur only once, and less than 5% lies in the top ten. The sequencing here drew on CD4+ or CD8+ T cells sorted from blood, taken in a trial of the OX40 agonist ivuxolimab. These receptors originate from an adult with an advanced solid tumor such as melanoma, head and neck, liver or kidney cancer.

The gene calls are TRBV6-5 and TRBJ1-1; D unresolved. The germline gives CDR1 MNHEY, CDR2 SVGAGI. This CDR3 contains 16 residues. Trimming removed 0 bases at V and 0 bases at J, with 11 bases between. The CDR3 DNA follows: TGTGCCAGCAGTTACTCGATAGGGCCCATGAACACTGAAGCTTTCTTT. It codes for CASSYSIGPMNTEAFF.

This clone has more than one count but fewer than ten. The chain joins TRBV11-1 to TRBJ2-5, with 8 positions matching TRBD1. Germline V CDR1 and CDR2: SGHAT, FQDESV (reference sequence). CDR3 length: 14 amino acids. V gave up 5 bases and J gave up 5 bases; unmatched junction bases: 7. The CDR3 DNA follows: TGTGCCAGCAGCCCCGAGACAGGGGTGGAGACCCAGTACTTC. Its translation is CASSPETGVETQYF.

The CDR3 region is CAISTGENTDTQYF. The CDR3 region has the DNA TGTGCCATCAGCACAGGGGAAAACACAGATACGCAGTATTTT. V and J are TRBV10-3 and TRBJ2-3; TRBD1 agrees at 7 bases. Germline V gene lookup returns CDR1 ENHRY and CDR2 SYGVKD. This CDR3 has 14 amino acids. The J segment lost 2 bases and the V segment lost 6 bases, leaving 5 bases of the junction unmatched.

V gene TRBV5-1 combines with J gene TRBJ2-1; a possible D gene is TRBD1 (5 bases). Trimming cost V 0 bases and J 6 bases, with 10 bases left between them. Germline CDR1 and CDR2: SGHRS and YFSETQ. CDR3 length: 14 residues. The CDR3 DNA sequence: TGCGCCAGCAGCTTGGGTCCTGGGGCCAATGAGCAGTTCTTC. Translation: CASSLGPGANEQFF.

This chain uses TRBV2 with TRBJ2-3; 12 nucleotides align to TRBD2. Germline V gene lookup returns CDR1 SNHLY and CDR2 FYNNEI. This CDR3 contains 16 residues. Losses at the gene ends were 4 bases for V and 5 bases for J; bases not matched to a gene: 7. CDR3 protein: CASSGSSGRAGDTQYF. CDR3 coding DNA: TGTGCCAGCAGTGGATCTAGCGGGAGGGCCGGAGATACGCAGTATTTT.

The chain joins TRBV11-1 to TRBJ1-1; 8 bases align to TRBD1. CDR1 SGHAT and CDR2 FQDESV come from the germline V gene (reference sequence). CDR3 length: 15 amino acids. The J segment lost 2 bases and the V segment lost 2 bases, leaving 4 bases of the junction unmatched. The CDR3 reads CASSLSQGANTEAFF. CDR3 nucleotide sequence: TGTGCCAGCAGCTTATCCCAGGGGGCAAACACTGAAGCTTTCTTT.

This clone was picked up one time. V gene TRBV11-1 combines with J gene TRBJ2-7; D remains ambiguous. CDR1 SGHAT and CDR2 FQDESV come from the germline V gene (reference sequence). The length of the CDR3 is 14 residues. Deletions cut 1 base from V and 0 bases from J, with 7 bases between. The CDR3 bases are TGTGCCAGCAGCTTAGGTACAGACTCCTACGAGCAGTACTTC. Amino acids: CASSLGTDSYEQYF.

The chain carries TRBV27 and TRBJ2-3; D uncertain. Germline CDR1 reads MNHEY; CDR2 reads SMNVEV (reference sequence). The length of the CDR3 is 14 residues. The V end was cut by 8 bases, the J end by 0 bases, with 12 bases between. The CDR3 DNA is TGTGCCAGCGGGCAGGACGGTAGCACAGATACGCAGTATTTT. Translating gives CASGQDGSTDTQYF.

The chain carries TRBV5-4 and TRBJ2-5; 11 bases agree with TRBD2. The CDR3 spans 17 residues. With 4 bases clipped from V and 0 bases from J, the junction kept 8 bases outside the gene matches. From germline, CDR1 is SGHNT and CDR2 YYREEE (reference sequence). DNA for the CDR3: TGTGCCAGCAGCCCCGGGTTAGCGGGGGGGTACCAAGAGACCCAGTACTTC. This codes for CASSPGLAGGYQETQYF.

The chain recombines TRBV2 with TRBJ2-7; D ambiguous. Germline V gene data show CDR1 as SNHLY and CDR2 as FYNNEI. The CDR3 extends over 15 amino acids. The V end was cut by 1 base, the J end by 4 bases, with 14 bases between. The CDR3 sequence: CASSEEAISSYEQYF. The CDR3 DNA is TGTGCCAGCAGTGAAGAGGCTATATCCAGTTACGAGCAGTACTTC.

This clone is a singleton in its sample. V usage is TRBV2 and J usage is TRBJ2-7; D not resolved. The CDR3 totals 11 residues. The germline V and J ends were trimmed by 4 bases and 5 bases, with 6 bases remaining between them. Germline assignment: CDR1 SNHLY and CDR2 FYNNEI. The CDR3 DNA sequence: TGTGCCAGCAGTGCGCAAGACGAGCAGTACTTC. Amino acids: CASSAQDEQYF.

The J gene is TRBJ1-2, the V gene TRBV6-6; D gene uncertain. V was clipped by 1 base and J by 0 bases, with 6 bases between them. Germline V CDR1 and CDR2: MNHNY, SVGAGI (reference sequence). This CDR3 spans 14 amino acids. The CDR3 DNA reads TGTGCCAGCAGTTACTACTCCTCTAACTATGGCTACACCTTC. Translating gives CASSYYSSNYGYTF.

This chain uses TRBV29-1 with TRBJ2-3; TRBD2 aligns across 9 bases. Per the germline V gene, CDR1 is SQVTM and CDR2 is ANQGSEA. The CDR3 has 15 amino acids. The junction had 8 bases not matched to a gene; V was cut back by 5 bases and J by 2 bases. DNA of the CDR3: TGCAGCGTTTTACGACTAGCGGATAACACAGATACGCAGTATTTT. It yields the protein CSVLRLADNTDTQYF.

V usage is TRBV5-6 and J usage is TRBJ1-6; TRBD1 might be the D (6 bases). CDR3 length: 14 amino acids. V lost 4 bases, J lost 7 bases, and 12 bases lay in between. Per the germline V gene, CDR1 is SGHDT and CDR2 is YYEEEE. The DNA for the CDR3 is TGTGCCAGCAGCAACACAGGGTTGAATTCACCCCTCCACTTT. It codes for CASSNTGLNSPLHF.

The sample holds one count of this clone. The chain uses TRBV2 and TRBJ1-5, with D perhaps matching TRBD1 (6 bases). The CDR3 has 12 residues. Germline CDR1 is SNHLY and CDR2 is FYNNEI. The ends were cut back, 3 bases at V and 6 bases at J, with 6 bases in the middle. CDR3 sequence reads: CASSDRGQPQHF. CDR3 DNA: TGTGCCAGCAGTGACAGGGGTCAGCCCCAGCATTTT.

V gene TRBV19 combines with J gene TRBJ1-5; no definite D call. V was trimmed by 6 bases and J by 6 bases, leaving 12 bases between them. The CDR3 has 13 amino acids. Germline assignment: CDR1 LNHDA and CDR2 SQIVND (reference sequence). The CDR3 bases are TGTGCCAGTAGCACTGGGCCTACTCAGCCCCAGCATTTT. It codes for CASSTGPTQPQHF. The entire variable domain, with the rest obtained from reference TRBV19 and TRBJ1-5, is as follows: DGGITQSPKYLFRKEGQNVTLSCEQNLNHDAMYWYRQDPGQGLRLIYYSQIVNDFQKGDIAEGYSVSREKKESFPLTVTSAQKNPTAFYLCASSTGPTQPQHFGDGTRLSIL.

This clone was seen once. Other nucleotide sequences from this sample produce the same CDR3. The rearrangement links TRBV28 to TRBJ1-2; 10 bases are shared with TRBD1. CDR3 length: 14 amino acids. The V segment lost 5 bases and the J segment 4 bases; nucleotides outside the gene matches: 4. Per the germline V gene, CDR1 is MDHEN and CDR2 is SYDVKM. The DNA of the CDR3 is TGTGCCAGCAGTCCCGGGACAGGGGTCTATGGCTACACCTTC. As protein: CASSPGTGVYGYTF.

This clone showed up just a few times. The chain uses TRBV30 and TRBJ2-7; D unresolved. Germline V gene sequence: CDR1 GTSNPN, CDR2 SVGIG (reference sequence). This CDR3 is 13 amino acids long. The V gene lost 0 bases and the J gene lost 3 bases, with 9 bases spanning the gap. The CDR3 nucleotides are TGTGCCTGGAGTGTTAGCAGATACTACGAGCAGTACTTC. Amino acid sequence: CAWSVSRYYEQYF.

This clone was seen once. This rearrangement joins TRBV4-2 to TRBJ2-3, with D maybe TRBD2 (7 bases). CDR1 is LGHNA and CDR2 is YNFKEQ in the germline V gene. This CDR3 comprises 16 residues. Trimming stripped 4 bases from V and 1 base from J, with 15 bases between. Written as DNA, the CDR3 is TGTGCCAGCAGCCGGAAGGGGGGGGATGGCACAGATACGCAGTATTTT. Encoded protein: CASSRKGGDGTDTQYF.

V gene TRBV10-3 combines with J gene TRBJ2-3; D remains unclear. CDR1 and CDR2 from the germline V gene are ENHRY and SYGVKD. Trimming removed 0 bases at V and 10 bases at J, with 14 bases between. CDR3 length equals 14 residues. The CDR3 DNA is TGTGCCATCAGTGAGTCGCCGGACCCTCCGTCGCAGTATTTT. This translates into CAISESPDPPSQYF.

CDR3 amino acids: CASSEWGGARPQHF. DNA for the CDR3: TGTGCCAGCAGTGAATGGGGGGGAGCAAGGCCCCAGCATTTT. This chain uses TRBV6-1 with TRBJ1-5; possible D gene TRBD1, 5 bases. Trimming shortened V by 2 bases and J by 9 bases, and 14 bases separated the two germline ends. The CDR3 has 14 amino acids. CDR1 is MNHNS and CDR2 is SASEGT in the germline V gene.

The chain is built from TRBV14 and TRBJ2-7; 9 bases are shared with TRBD1. Germline lookup yields CDR1 SGHDN and CDR2 FVKESK. This CDR3 has 15 amino acids. The V segment lost 4 bases and the J segment 7 bases; nucleotides outside the gene matches: 11. The CDR3: CASSPPGTGRGEQYF. CDR3 sequence (DNA): TGTGCCAGCAGCCCCCCCGGGACAGGGAGGGGGGAGCAGTACTTC.

V and J are TRBV7-2 and TRBJ2-3; TRBD2 matches 12 bases. The germline V gene has CDR1 SGHTA and CDR2 FQGNSA. This CDR3 has 18 residues. With 0 bases clipped from V and 5 bases from J, the junction kept 9 bases outside the gene matches. Here the CDR3 DNA reads TGTGCCAGCAGCTTAGCCCGGCTAGCGGGAGGGCGGGTAGATACGCAGTATTTT. This translates into CASSLARLAGGRVDTQYF.

This chain joins TRBV6-5 and TRBJ1-1; the match to TRBD1 covers 8 bases. CDR1 is MNHEY and CDR2 is SVGAGI in the germline V gene. This CDR3 is 16 amino acids long. Losses at the gene ends were 2 bases for V and 5 bases for J; bases not matched to a gene: 10. In nucleotides, the CDR3 is TGTGCCAGCAGTTACCGGACCCAGGGGGCGCGAACTGAAGCTTTCTTT. Translation gives CASSYRTQGARTEAFF.

This chain joins TRBV28 and TRBJ1-1; TRBD1 aligns across 8 bases. Unmatched junction bases numbered 7, after V lost 6 bases and J lost 1 base. This CDR3 has 15 residues. Looked up from germline, CDR1 is MDHEN and CDR2 is SYDVKM. CDR3 DNA sequence: TGTGCCAGCAGCGAAACCGGGACAGGGAACACTGAAGCTTTCTTT. This encodes CASSETGTGNTEAFF.

The chain couples TRBV27 to TRBJ2-7, with a possible D match to TRBD1 (6 bases). Germline V gene data show CDR1 as MNHEY and CDR2 as SMNVEV (reference sequence). V lost 6 bases to trimming and J lost 2 bases, with 11 bases between them. This CDR3 contains 13 residues. The CDR3 nucleotides are TGTGCCAGCAGGGACAGTCCAGCCTACGAGCAGTACTTC. This encodes CASRDSPAYEQYF.

In this sample, this clone turned up a few times. The chain has TRBV21-1 and TRBJ2-1; TRBD2 reflects the table's D call only, with no check against the DNA. TRBV21-1 is reported as a pseudogene. The CDR3 consists of 17 residues. CDR3 region: CASSKIISGTDDNEQFF. The CDR3 nucleotides read TGTGCCAGCAGCAAGATTATAAGCGGGACGGACGACAATGAGCAGTTCTTC.

The V gene is TRBV5-1, the J gene TRBJ2-5; 9 bases align to TRBD1. CDR1 and CDR2 (germline): SGHRS, YFSETQ. V trimming: 0 bases; J trimming: 7 bases; junction bases outside the gene matches: 7. The CDR3 consists of 15 residues. The CDR3 DNA reads TGCGCCAGCAGCTTGGGTGGGACAGGGTCAGGGACCCAGTACTTC. It translates to CASSLGGTGSGTQYF.

The chain has TRBV4-1 and TRBJ2-1; D not certain. Trimming stripped 0 bases from V and 9 bases from J, with 6 bases between. The CDR3 runs 12 residues. Germline V lookup: CDR1 MGHRA, CDR2 YSYEKL. This CDR3 reads CASSQDLAEQFF. The CDR3 coding sequence is TGCGCCAGCAGCCAAGATTTGGCTGAGCAGTTCTTC.

The chain uses TRBV30 and TRBJ2-3, with TRBD1 matching over 8 bases. Germline assignment: CDR1 GTSNPN and CDR2 SVGIG (reference sequence). The CDR3 has 15 residues. With 3 bases clipped from V and 7 bases from J, the junction kept 12 bases outside the gene matches. CDR3 sequence (DNA): TGTGCCTGGAGCGAAGGGGCAGGGGGCACGAATACGCAGTATTTT. Protein: CAWSEGAGGTNTQYF.

V and J are TRBV28 and TRBJ1-2; D is perhaps TRBD1 (6 bases). The V end was cut by 7 bases, the J end by 8 bases, with 14 bases between. This CDR3 region has 12 residues. Germline assignment: CDR1 MDHEN and CDR2 SYDVKM. CDR3: CASTPAGDGYTF. The CDR3 coding sequence is TGTGCCAGCACCCCGGCAGGGGACGGCTACACCTTC.

V gene TRBV5-1 combines with J gene TRBJ2-2; possibly TRBD2 for D (6 bases). Germline-derived CDR1 and CDR2 are SGHRS and YFSETQ. This CDR3 contains 16 residues. Trimming took 0 bases from V and 4 from J, leaving 13 bases between them. The CDR3 nucleotides are TGCGCCAGCAGCTTGGGGTTAGCGGAGGGCACCGGGGAGCTGTTTTTT. It codes for CASSLGLAEGTGELFF.